These 20 T cell receptor beta chains were all obtained from the same sample, sequenced in a study of blood T cell repertoires in COVID-19. The table came from immunoSEQ multiplex PCR; TCRdb's copy has only in-frame clones and leaves some out. This table has 250,000 to 300,000 clones, about 88% appearing once. Source material: peripheral blood. These receptors all come from a woman aged 55-70 years with COVID-19, enrolled during active disease.

The chain has TRBV30 and TRBJ2-1, with D maybe TRBD1 (6 bases). Germline V gives CDR1 GTSNPN, CDR2 SVGIG (reference sequence). This CDR3 has 14 amino acids. V was pared by 4 bases and J by 5 bases, with 15 bases between. This CDR3 reads CAWKPRGLDNEQFF. Written as DNA, the CDR3 is TGTGCCTGGAAGCCCAGGGGTCTCGACAATGAGCAGTTCTTC.

The chain is built from TRBV28 and TRBJ2-3; D is possibly TRBD2 (5 bases). Germline V CDR1 and CDR2: MDHEN, SYDVKM. The CDR3 is made up of 14 amino acids. V was clipped by 6 bases and J by 4 bases, with 14 bases between them. CDR3 sequence reads: CASSPTGIADTQYF. Written as DNA, the CDR3 is TGTGCCAGCAGCCCGACCGGGATCGCAGATACGCAGTATTTT. The full variable domain, completed using reference TRBV28 and TRBJ2-3, is DVKVTQSSRYLVKRTGEKVFLECVQDMDHENMFWYRQDPGLGLRLIYFSYDVKMKEKGDIPEGYSVSREKKERFSLILESASTNQTSMYLCASSPTGIADTQYFGPGTRLTVL.

V usage is TRBV5-1 and J usage is TRBJ1-2; TRBD1 might be the D (6 bases). V lost 0 bases to trimming and J lost 7 bases, with 13 bases between them. The CDR3 extends over 14 amino acids. Germline CDR1 reads SGHRS; CDR2 reads YFSETQ. CDR3 sequence (DNA): TGCGCCAGCAGCTTGGAACAGGGTGCCGCTGGCTACACCTTC. The encoded protein is CASSLEQGAAGYTF.

The chain carries TRBV7-9 and TRBJ1-5; unclear D gene. Trimming took 5 bases from V and 5 from J, leaving 7 bases between them. Germline lookup yields CDR1 SEHNR and CDR2 FQNEAQ (reference sequence). CDR3 size: 12 residues. The CDR3 bases are TGTGCCAGCAGCCTTGACTATCAGCCCCAGCATTTT. Its translation: CASSLDYQPQHF. Drawing the rest from reference TRBV7-9 and TRBJ1-5, the complete variable domain is DTGVSQNPRHKITKRGQNVTFRCDPISEHNRLYWYRQTLGQGPEFLTYFQNEAQLEKSRLLSDRFSAERPKGSFSTLEIQRTEQGDSAMYLCASSLDYQPQHFGDGTRLSIL.

This chain connects TRBV28 to TRBJ2-5, with TRBD2 matching over 8 bases. Germline lookup yields CDR1 MDHEN and CDR2 SYDVKM. Trimming removed 4 bases from V and 5 bases from J; junction bases left unmatched: 12. CDR3 length: 16 amino acids. CDR3 amino acids: CASSSLGLGFRETQYF. CDR3 bases: TGTGCCAGCAGTTCCTTGGGACTAGGGTTCCGCGAGACCCAGTACTTC.

This clone has just a few counts. This chain uses TRBV5-5 with TRBJ1-1; D uncertain. V lost 1 base to trimming and J lost 2 bases, with 6 bases between them. CDR1 and CDR2 from the germline V gene are SGHKS and YYEKEE (reference sequence). The CDR3 runs to 13 residues. Written as DNA, the CDR3 is TGTGCCAGCAGCTTGTCGGTTAACACTGAAGCTTTCTTT. This codes for CASSLSVNTEAFF.

The CDR3 here is CASRLQGVSEAFF. The CDR3, as DNA: TGTGCCAGCAGACTTCAAGGGGTTTCTGAAGCTTTCTTT. The V and J genes are TRBV28 and TRBJ1-1; possibly TRBD1 for D (5 bases). Germline CDR1 reads MDHEN; CDR2 reads SYDVKM. This CDR3 is 13 amino acids long. Trimming left V 6 bases short and J 6 bases short, with 14 bases between.

The J gene is TRBJ1-1, the V gene TRBV2; D is unresolved. Per germline, CDR1 SNHLY and CDR2 FYNNEI. V lost 6 bases and J lost 2, with 10 bases in between. This CDR3 has 13 residues. The CDR3 loop is CASRRELNTEAFF. The CDR3 region has the DNA TGTGCCAGCAGACGCGAGCTCAACACTGAAGCTTTCTTT.

The CDR3 reads CASSIRVRWGTDTQYF. The CDR3 bases are TGTGCCAGTAGTATTCGGGTTCGCTGGGGCACAGATACGCAGTATTTT. The chain couples TRBV19 to TRBJ2-3; D is undetermined. The CDR3 has 16 residues. Trimming stripped 3 bases from V and 1 base from J, with 14 bases between. From germline, CDR1 is LNHDA and CDR2 SQIVND (reference sequence).

J is TRBJ1-4 and V is TRBV27; maybe TRBD1 (6 bases). V was pared by 5 bases and J by 3 bases, with 13 bases between. Per the germline V gene, CDR1 is MNHEY and CDR2 is SMNVEV (reference sequence). This CDR3 spans 15 amino acids. CDR3 sequence: CASSGGGLPNEKLFF. For the CDR3, the DNA is TGTGCCAGCAGTGGGGGCGGGTTACCTAATGAAAAACTGTTTTTT.

The CDR3, as DNA: TGTGCCAGCAGCCAAGGAGACTACACAGATACGCAGTATTTT. This encodes CASSQGDYTDTQYF. The chain recombines TRBV4-2 with TRBJ2-3; D possibly corresponds to TRBD2 (5 bases). Germline lookup yields CDR1 LGHNA and CDR2 YNFKEQ. The length of the CDR3 is 14 residues. With 1 base removed from V and 2 bases from J, the gap between germline ends came to 7 bases.

This clone occurred once. The chain combines TRBV29-1 with TRBJ2-7, with 11 nucleotides matching TRBD2. V lost 3 bases and J lost 2; bases outside the gene matches: 6. The germline V gene has CDR1 SQVTM and CDR2 ANQGSEA. The CDR3 totals 15 residues. CDR3 region: CSVDSGTSGTYEQYF. DNA of the CDR3: TGCAGCGTTGATTCTGGGACTAGCGGAACCTACGAGCAGTACTTC.

This chain joins TRBV9 and TRBJ2-3; 8 nucleotides line up with TRBD1. Germline V gene sequence: CDR1 SGDLS, CDR2 YYNGEE. J lost 1 base, V lost 4 bases, and 8 bases had no gene match. The CDR3 is made up of 16 amino acids. CDR3 DNA: TGTGCCAGCAGCCCGCGGACAGGGCGGGGCACAGATACGCAGTATTTT. It codes for CASSPRTGRGTDTQYF.

The gene calls are TRBV30 and TRBJ2-1; D possibly corresponds to TRBD2 (6 bases). Germline CDR1 and CDR2: GTSNPN and SVGIG (reference sequence). V lost 7 bases and J 7 bases, leaving 20 bases between the germline ends. The CDR3 runs 14 residues. CDR3 in DNA: TGTGCCTTTGCGCGGGACCCACTGTGGAATGAGCAGTTCTTC. It is translated as CAFARDPLWNEQFF.

The J gene is TRBJ2-5, the V gene TRBV30, with TRBD1 identical over 12 bases. The germline gives CDR1 GTSNPN, CDR2 SVGIG (reference sequence). The trim removed 3 bases at V and 5 bases at J, leaving 7 bases unmatched. This CDR3 has 15 amino acids. The CDR3: CAWSGGQGAWETQYF. CDR3 in DNA: TGTGCCTGGAGCGGGGGACAGGGGGCTTGGGAGACCCAGTACTTC.

V is TRBV28 and J is TRBJ2-3; 12 bases agree with TRBD2. The V and J ends lost 5 bases and 4 bases, in that order; junction bases with no gene match: 10. The germline CDR1 and CDR2 sequences are MDHEN and SYDVKM. This CDR3 is built from 17 residues. The CDR3 protein is CASSLHLAGGGADTQYF. For the CDR3, the DNA is TGTGCCAGCAGTCTCCATCTAGCGGGAGGGGGGGCAGATACGCAGTATTTT.

The gene calls are TRBV28 and TRBJ1-5; D perhaps matches TRBD1 (6 bases). CDR1 MDHEN and CDR2 SYDVKM come from the germline V gene. V was pared by 10 bases and J by 7 bases, with 23 bases between. The CDR3 length is 15 residues. In DNA, the CDR3 is TGTGCCACCCAAAAGGGGAACAGGGTCCCCCAGCCCCAGCATTTT. Translating gives CATQKGNRVPQPQHF.

The V gene is TRBV6-1, the J gene TRBJ1-2, with D unclear. Between the trimmed V and J ends, which lost 2 bases and 0 bases, there was a span of 13 bases. The CDR3 runs 16 residues. The germline CDR1 and CDR2 sequences are MNHNS and SASEGT. The CDR3 bases are TGTGCCAGCAGTGAATCGGCGGGCGGCTCTAACTATGGCTACACCTTC. It translates to CASSESAGGSNYGYTF.

This chain connects TRBV7-2 to TRBJ2-1; D ambiguous. Between the trimmed V and J ends, which lost 1 base and 9 bases, there was a span of 10 bases. There are 13 residues in the CDR3. Germline loops: CDR1 SGHTA, CDR2 FQGNSA. CDR3 amino acids: CASSLGSVAEQFF. DNA of the CDR3: TGTGCCAGCAGCTTAGGATCAGTGGCTGAGCAGTTCTTC.

The chain recombines TRBV6-1 with TRBJ1-5; D is unresolved. With 2 bases removed from V and 6 bases from J, the gap between germline ends came to 8 bases. Germline CDR1 reads MNHNS; CDR2 reads SASEGT. This CDR3 has 13 residues. The CDR3 region is CASSETRLQPQHF. The CDR3 nucleotides read TGTGCCAGCAGTGAAACACGACTTCAGCCCCAGCATTTT.